A single TCR beta chain is shown here with its context. Its cognate antigen is unknown. Noted time point: cycle 4 day 1 (C4D1), after 5 to 7 weeks of nivolumab. All trial patients relapsed after autologous stem cell transplantation. This sample is drawn from a study of PD-1 blockade in classical Hodgkin lymphoma. Study-wide results and limits: Newly diagnosed patients reportedly trailed healthy donors in baseline TCR diversity.

The CDR3 runs to 16 residues. The V and J ends lost 4 bases and 1 base, in that order; junction bases with no gene match: 9. Looked up from germline, CDR1 is MGHRA and CDR2 is YSYEKL. Only in-frame clones appear in the TCRdb table, and some are missing; sequencing was by immunoSEQ multiplex PCR. The sample yields 20,000 to 25,000 clones, about 70% seen once. The sequence came from a human donor with classical Hodgkin lymphoma. The chain carries TRBV4-1 and TRBJ2-5; 7 bases are a match to TRBD2. This material consisted of peripheral blood mononuclear cells (PBMCs), taken before the fourth cycle of nivolumab. CDR3 bases: TGCGCCAGCAGCCTCGCAGCGATAGCGGGCCAAGAGACCCAGTACTTC. Translating gives CASSLAAIAGQETQYF.